This T cell receptor beta chain was profiled in a study of T cells in Graves' hyperthyroidism and ophthalmopathy. Study conclusions and caveats: In simple terms, a model built on 13 V-J features told ophthalmopathy apart from stable hyperthyroidism. Ophthalmopathy, which appeared later, was predicted by the model a median roughly 6.6 months before onset.

What was amplified from RNA transcripts were TCR beta CDR3 regions. The TCR CDR3 was amplified in a first-round RT-PCR using the HTBI primer set. TCRdb re-called the multiplex PCR reads with MiXCR, one entry per CDR3 protein. Altogether fewer than 600,000 distinct CDR3 sequences are present, about an eighth being singletons, with the ten largest covering around a sixth. Clinical symptoms, serum thyroxine and TRAb, thyroid ultrasound and orbital computed tomography were used for the diagnoses. The authors took PBMCs from over 8.5 ml fresh peripheral blood. About this clonotype itself: Its antigen is not identified.

Sequenced: blood. The source is a woman under 30 with Graves' hyperthyroidism.

The CDR3 reads CASSLDPEGYNTEAFF. As DNA, the CDR3 is TGTGCCAGCAGCTTAGATCCAGAGGGGTATAACACTGAAGCTTTCTTT. This chain uses TRBV11-3 with TRBJ1-1; D possibly corresponds to TRBD1 (5 bases). Germline assignment: CDR1 SGHNT and CDR2 YENEEA. The V gene lost 0 bases and the J gene lost 2 bases, with 13 bases spanning the gap. The CDR3 is 16 residues long.